The T cell receptor (beta chain) under discussion was sequenced for a study of T cells in Graves' hyperthyroidism and ophthalmopathy. Overall study: Peripheral blood collection took place at initial diagnosis, before any treatment. General study findings and limits: The blood repertoire included most of the expanded thyroid clonotypes above 0.001.

Uncontrolled infection, other autoimmune disease, pregnancy or lactation disqualified patients from enrolment. The authors took PBMCs from 7.5 to 10 ml fresh peripheral blood. In the case of this clonotype: The antigen is not known.

The ends lost 2 bases at V and 0 bases at J; junction bases unmatched: 2. The CDR3 is 16 residues long. Germline CDR1 is SGHVS and CDR2 is FNYEAQ. Amplification targeted TCR beta CDR3 regions from RNA transcripts. HTBI primers were the set used in a first-round RT-PCR of the TCR CDR3. TCRdb passed the multiplex PCR reads through MiXCR, listing each CDR3 protein once. This table holds about 600,000 distinct CDR3 sequences, 12% to 15% found once. Sequencing used blood. This TCR derives from a woman between 18 and 29 years old with Graves' ophthalmopathy. The V gene is TRBV7-6, the J gene TRBJ2-1, with TRBD2 matching 9 bases. The CDR3 loop reads CASSLTSGLSYNEQFF. The DNA for the CDR3 is TGTGCCAGCAGCTTAACTAGCGGGCTCTCCTACAATGAGCAGTTCTTC.